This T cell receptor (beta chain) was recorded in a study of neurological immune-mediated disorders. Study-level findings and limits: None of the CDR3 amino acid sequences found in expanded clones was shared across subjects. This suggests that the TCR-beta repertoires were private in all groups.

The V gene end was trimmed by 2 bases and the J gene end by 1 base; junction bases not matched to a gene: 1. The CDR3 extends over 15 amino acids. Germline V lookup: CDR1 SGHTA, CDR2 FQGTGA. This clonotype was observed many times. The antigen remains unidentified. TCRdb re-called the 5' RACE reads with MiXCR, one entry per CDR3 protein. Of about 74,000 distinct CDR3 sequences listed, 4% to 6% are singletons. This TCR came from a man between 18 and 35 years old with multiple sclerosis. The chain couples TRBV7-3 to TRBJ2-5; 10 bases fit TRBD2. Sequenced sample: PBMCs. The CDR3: CASSLASGGQETQYF. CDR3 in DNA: TGTGCCAGCAGCTTAGCTAGCGGGGGCCAAGAGACCCAGTACTTC.